This T cell receptor (beta chain) was found in a study of long-term antiretroviral therapy in people with HIV. Findings of the study overall: CDR3 lengths in HIV samples spanned a narrower range than controls. Pre-ART clonal expansions dominated every time point's repertoire.

Trimming left V 6 bases short and J 4 bases short, with 16 bases between. Germline loops: CDR1 SGHRS, CDR2 YFSETQ. CDR3 length: 14 amino acids. The study drew at least one pre-ART and at least two post-ART PBMC samples from every donor. immunoSEQ v3.0 was run at survey level. Assay used: immunoSEQ multiplex PCR; TCRdb lists only in-frame clones, some missing. The sample has 15,000 to 20,000 clones; around 84% are singletons. On this clone itself: Its antigen remains unidentified.

The starting material was unsorted PBMCs, obtained 0.3 years after starting antiretroviral therapy. The chain joins TRBV5-1 to TRBJ1-1, with a possible D match to TRBD1 (6 bases). This clonotype was sampled from a woman in her forties or fifties with HIV. CDR3 loop: CASTLGGAGTEAFF. In DNA form, the CDR3 reads TGCGCCAGCACCTTAGGGGGGGCTGGCACTGAAGCTTTCTTT.